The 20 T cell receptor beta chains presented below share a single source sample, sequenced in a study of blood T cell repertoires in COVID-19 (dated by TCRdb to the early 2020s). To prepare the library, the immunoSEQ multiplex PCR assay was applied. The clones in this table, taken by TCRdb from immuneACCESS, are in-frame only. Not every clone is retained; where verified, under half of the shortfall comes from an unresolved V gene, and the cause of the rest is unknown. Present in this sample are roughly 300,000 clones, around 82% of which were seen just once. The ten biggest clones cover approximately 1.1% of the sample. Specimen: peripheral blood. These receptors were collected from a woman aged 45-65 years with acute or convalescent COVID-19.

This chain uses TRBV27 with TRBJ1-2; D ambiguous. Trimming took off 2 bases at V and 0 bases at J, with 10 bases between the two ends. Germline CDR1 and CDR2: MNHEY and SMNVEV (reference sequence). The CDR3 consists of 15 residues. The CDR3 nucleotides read TGTGCCAGCAGTTTAATGTCAGCGCCTAACTATGGCTACACCTTC. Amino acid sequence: CASSLMSAPNYGYTF.

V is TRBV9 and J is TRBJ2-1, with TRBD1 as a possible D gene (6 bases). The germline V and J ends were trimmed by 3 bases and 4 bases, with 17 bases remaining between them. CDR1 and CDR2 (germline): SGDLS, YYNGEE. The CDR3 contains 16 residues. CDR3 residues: CASSATGSGTYNEQFF. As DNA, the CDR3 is TGTGCCAGCAGCGCAACAGGGTCTGGAACTTACAATGAGCAGTTCTTC.

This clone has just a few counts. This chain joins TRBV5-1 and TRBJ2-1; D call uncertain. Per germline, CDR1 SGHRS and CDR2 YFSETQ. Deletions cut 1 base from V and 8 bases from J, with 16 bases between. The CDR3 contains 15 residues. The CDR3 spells CASSLSSNPNDEQFF. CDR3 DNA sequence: TGCGCCAGCAGCTTGTCCTCCAACCCTAACGATGAGCAGTTCTTC.

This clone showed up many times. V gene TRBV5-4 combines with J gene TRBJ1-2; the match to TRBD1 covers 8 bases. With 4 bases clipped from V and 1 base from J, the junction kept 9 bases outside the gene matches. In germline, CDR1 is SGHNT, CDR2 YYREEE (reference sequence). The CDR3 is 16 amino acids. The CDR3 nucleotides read TGTGCCAGCAGCCCTAAGACAGGGGCTGATAACTATGGCTACACCTTC. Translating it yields CASSPKTGADNYGYTF.

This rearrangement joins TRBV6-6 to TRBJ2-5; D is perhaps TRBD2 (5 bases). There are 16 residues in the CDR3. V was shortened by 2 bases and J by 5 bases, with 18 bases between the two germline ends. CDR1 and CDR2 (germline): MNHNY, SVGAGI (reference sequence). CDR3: CASSYTQRLERETQYF. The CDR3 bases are TGTGCCAGCAGTTACACACAGCGCCTGGAGCGGGAGACCCAGTACTTC.

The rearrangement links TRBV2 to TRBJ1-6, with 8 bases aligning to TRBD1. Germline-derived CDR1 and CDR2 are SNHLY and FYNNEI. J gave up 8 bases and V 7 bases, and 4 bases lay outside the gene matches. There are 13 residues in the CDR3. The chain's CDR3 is CASKDRGYSPLHF. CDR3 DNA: TGTGCCAGCAAAGACAGGGGATATTCACCCCTCCACTTT.

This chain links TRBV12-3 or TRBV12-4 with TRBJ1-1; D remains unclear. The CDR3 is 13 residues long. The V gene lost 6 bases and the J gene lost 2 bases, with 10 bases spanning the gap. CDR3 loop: CASRRTVNTEAFF. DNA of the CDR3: TGTGCCAGCAGAAGAACAGTAAACACTGAAGCTTTCTTT.

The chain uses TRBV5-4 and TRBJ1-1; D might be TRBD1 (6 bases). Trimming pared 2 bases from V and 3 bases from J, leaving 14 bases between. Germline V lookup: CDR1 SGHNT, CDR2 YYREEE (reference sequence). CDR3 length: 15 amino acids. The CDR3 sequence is CASSFKQGGDTEAFF. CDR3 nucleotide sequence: TGTGCCAGCAGCTTTAAACAGGGAGGGGACACTGAAGCTTTCTTT.

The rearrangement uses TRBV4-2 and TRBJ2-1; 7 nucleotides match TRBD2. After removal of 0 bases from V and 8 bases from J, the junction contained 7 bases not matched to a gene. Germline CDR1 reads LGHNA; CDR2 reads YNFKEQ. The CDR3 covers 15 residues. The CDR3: CASSQESPGLYEQFF. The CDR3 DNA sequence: TGTGCCAGCAGCCAAGAAAGCCCGGGACTATATGAGCAGTTCTTC.

The CDR3 DNA is TGCAGTGCTAGACCGACAGTAGAAGCTTTCTTT. This encodes CSARPTVEAFF. The chain employs TRBV20-1 and TRBJ1-1; perhaps TRBD1 as D (5 bases). Trimming took 2 bases from V and 8 from J, leaving 9 bases between them. Germline CDR1 is DFQATT and CDR2 is SNEGSKA (reference sequence). The CDR3 extends over 11 amino acids.

The CDR3 loop is CATAPGTSRNEQFF. Written as DNA, the CDR3 is TGTGCCACCGCCCCCGGGACTAGCCGCAATGAGCAGTTCTTC. V gene TRBV24-1 combines with J gene TRBJ2-1; TRBD2 agrees at 9 bases. Germline assignment: CDR1 KGHDR and CDR2 SFDVKD. This CDR3 spans 14 amino acids. With V trimmed by 9 bases and J by 6 bases, 8 bases remained unmatched.

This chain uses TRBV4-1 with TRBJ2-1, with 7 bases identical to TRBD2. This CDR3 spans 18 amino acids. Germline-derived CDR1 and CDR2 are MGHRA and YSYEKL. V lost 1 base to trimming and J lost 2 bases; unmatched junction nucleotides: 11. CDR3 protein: CASSQGLGGRFPYNEQFF. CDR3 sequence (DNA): TGCGCCAGCAGCCAAGGTCTCGGCGGGAGATTCCCCTACAATGAGCAGTTCTTC.

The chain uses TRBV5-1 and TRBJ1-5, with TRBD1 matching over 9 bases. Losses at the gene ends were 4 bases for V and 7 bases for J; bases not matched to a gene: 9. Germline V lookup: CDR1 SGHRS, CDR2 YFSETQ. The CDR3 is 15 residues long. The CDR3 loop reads CASSISGTGLQPQHF. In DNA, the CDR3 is TGCGCCAGCAGCATATCCGGGACAGGGCTACAGCCCCAGCATTTT.

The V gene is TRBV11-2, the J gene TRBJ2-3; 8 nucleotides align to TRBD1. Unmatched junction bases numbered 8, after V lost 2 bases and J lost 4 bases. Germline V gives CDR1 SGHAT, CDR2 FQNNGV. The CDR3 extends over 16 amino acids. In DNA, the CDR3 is TGTGCCAGCAGCTTAAGGGGGGCAGGGGGCGCAGATACGCAGTATTTT. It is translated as CASSLRGAGGADTQYF. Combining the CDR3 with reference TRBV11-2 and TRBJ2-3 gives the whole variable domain EAGVAQSPRYKIIEKRQSVAFWCNPISGHATLYWYQQILGQGPKLLIQFQNNGVVDDSQLPKDRFSAERLKGVDSTLKIQPAKLEDSAVYLCASSLRGAGGADTQYFGPGTRLTVL.

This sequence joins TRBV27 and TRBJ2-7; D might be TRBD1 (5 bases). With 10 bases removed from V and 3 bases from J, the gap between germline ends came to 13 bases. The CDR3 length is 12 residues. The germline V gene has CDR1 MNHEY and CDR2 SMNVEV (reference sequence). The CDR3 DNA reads TGTGCCATCAATCCAGGGTACTACGAGCAGTACGTC. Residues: CAINPGYYEQYV.

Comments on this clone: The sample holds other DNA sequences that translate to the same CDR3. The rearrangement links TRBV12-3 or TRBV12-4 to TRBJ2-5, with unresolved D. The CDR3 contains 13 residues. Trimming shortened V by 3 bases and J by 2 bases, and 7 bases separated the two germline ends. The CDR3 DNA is TGTGCCAGCAGTTTTGGCGGACAAGAGACCCAGTACTTC. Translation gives CASSFGGQETQYF.

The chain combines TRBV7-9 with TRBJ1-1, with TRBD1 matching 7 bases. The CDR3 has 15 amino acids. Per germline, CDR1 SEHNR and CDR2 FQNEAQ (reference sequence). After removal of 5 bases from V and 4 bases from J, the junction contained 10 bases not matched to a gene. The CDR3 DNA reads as TGTGCCAGCAGCCCCGGGGGCGCAGGGGGCACTGAAGCTTTCTTT. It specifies CASSPGGAGGTEAFF.

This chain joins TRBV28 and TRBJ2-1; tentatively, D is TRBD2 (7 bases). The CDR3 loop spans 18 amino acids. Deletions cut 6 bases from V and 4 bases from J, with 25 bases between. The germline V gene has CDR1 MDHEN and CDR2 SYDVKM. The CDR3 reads CASSPRGARRSAYNEQFF. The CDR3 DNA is TGTGCCAGCAGCCCACGGGGGGCTCGCCGGTCAGCGTACAATGAGCAGTTCTTC.

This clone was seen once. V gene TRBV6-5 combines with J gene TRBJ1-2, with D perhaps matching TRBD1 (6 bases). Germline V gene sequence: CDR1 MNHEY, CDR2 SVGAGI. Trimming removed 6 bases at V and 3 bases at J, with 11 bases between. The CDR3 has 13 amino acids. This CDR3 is CASSGQFDYGYTF. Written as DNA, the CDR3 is TGTGCCAGCAGCGGACAGTTCGACTATGGCTACACCTTC.

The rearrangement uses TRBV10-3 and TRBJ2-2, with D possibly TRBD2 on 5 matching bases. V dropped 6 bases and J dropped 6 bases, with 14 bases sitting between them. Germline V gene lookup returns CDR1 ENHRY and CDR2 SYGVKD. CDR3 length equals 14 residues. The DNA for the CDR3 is TGTGCCATCAGACTAGACTTACCTTCCGGGGAGCTGTTTTTT. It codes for CAIRLDLPSGELFF.